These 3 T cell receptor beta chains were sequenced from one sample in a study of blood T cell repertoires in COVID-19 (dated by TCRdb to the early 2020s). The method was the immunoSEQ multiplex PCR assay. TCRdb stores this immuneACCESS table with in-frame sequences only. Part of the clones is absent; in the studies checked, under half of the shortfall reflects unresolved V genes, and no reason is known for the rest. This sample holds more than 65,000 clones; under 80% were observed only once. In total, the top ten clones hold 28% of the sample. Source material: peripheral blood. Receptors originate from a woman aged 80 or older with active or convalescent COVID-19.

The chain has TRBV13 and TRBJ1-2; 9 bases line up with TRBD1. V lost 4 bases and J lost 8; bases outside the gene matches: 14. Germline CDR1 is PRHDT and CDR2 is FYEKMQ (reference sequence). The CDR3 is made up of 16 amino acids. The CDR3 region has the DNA TGTGCCAGCAGCTCGGGAGGAACAGGGGGCTTACAAGGCTACACCTTC. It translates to CASSSGGTGGLQGYTF.

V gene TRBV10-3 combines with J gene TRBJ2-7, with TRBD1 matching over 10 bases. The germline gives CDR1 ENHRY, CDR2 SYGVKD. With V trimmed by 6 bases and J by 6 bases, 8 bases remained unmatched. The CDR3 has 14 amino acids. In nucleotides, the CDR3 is TGTGCCATCAGCAAGAGACAGGGGGCGGGCGAGCAGTACTTC. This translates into CAISKRQGAGEQYF.

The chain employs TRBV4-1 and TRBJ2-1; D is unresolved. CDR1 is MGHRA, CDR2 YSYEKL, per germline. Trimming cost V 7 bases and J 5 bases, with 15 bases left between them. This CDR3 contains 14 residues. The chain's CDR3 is CASKLVLPHNEQFF. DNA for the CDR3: TGCGCCAGCAAGCTGGTCCTCCCCCACAATGAGCAGTTCTTC.